The clone carrying this TCR beta chain was counted between two and nine times. Its matching antigen is unknown. The sample is drawn from a study of blood T cells in healthy people across ages. Study-level findings and limits: It was found that TCR beta diversity correlated strongly with the percentage of naive T cells. The recorded TCR beta diversity per million T cells decreased in a roughly linear manner with age.

It was with a sample-barcoded 5' primer and a J-beta primer mix that a second PCR of about 6 to 12 cycles was run. TCRdb re-derived calls from the 5' RACE reads in MiXCR, one entry per CDR3 protein. The sample lists about a million distinct CDR3 sequences; roughly 50% were seen once. The sample providers were healthy Caucasian people from Russia, aged about 6 to 95. The CDR3 extends over 13 amino acids. Germline loops: CDR1 SEHNR, CDR2 FQNEAQ (reference sequence). Trimming left V 1 base short and J 8 bases short, with 8 bases between. The gene calls are TRBV7-9 and TRBJ1-4, with unresolved D. The sample was blood. The clonotype comes from a woman in her sixties or seventies in good health. The CDR3 coding sequence is TGTGCCAGCAGCTTAGACCTGGGGGAAAAACTGTTTTTT. It encodes CASSLDLGEKLFF.